The present T cell receptor beta chain was sequenced within a study of radiation and T cells in renal cell carcinoma. Study results and limitations: Without pretreatment biopsies, baseline tumor clonotype presence was undetermined.

Produced via immunoSEQ multiplex PCR; TCRdb's table is partial and in-frame only. In the table there are about 120,000 clones, about four fifths of which are singletons. Concerning this clone: Its antigen is currently unknown.

V lost 7 bases, J lost 9 bases, and 12 bases stayed unmatched. The CDR3 is 17 residues long. From germline, CDR1 is WNHNN and CDR2 SYGVQD (reference sequence). Time point given: blood 2 weeks post-SBRT. As to treatment: 15 Gy SBRT to primary tumor, nephrectomy 4 weeks later. After SBRT, blood was collected at 2 and 4 weeks, plus baseline. The starting material was blood, obtained from a patient whose treatment included radiotherapy and nephrectomy. The chain links TRBV10-1 to TRBJ2-1, with 16 bases that match TRBD2. This sequence was found in a man over 45 with renal cell carcinoma. CDR3 bases: TGCGCCAGCAAGAATCCCGGGACTAGCGGGGGGGTCGGTGAGCAGTTCTTC. Translated, it gives CASKNPGTSGGVGEQFF.